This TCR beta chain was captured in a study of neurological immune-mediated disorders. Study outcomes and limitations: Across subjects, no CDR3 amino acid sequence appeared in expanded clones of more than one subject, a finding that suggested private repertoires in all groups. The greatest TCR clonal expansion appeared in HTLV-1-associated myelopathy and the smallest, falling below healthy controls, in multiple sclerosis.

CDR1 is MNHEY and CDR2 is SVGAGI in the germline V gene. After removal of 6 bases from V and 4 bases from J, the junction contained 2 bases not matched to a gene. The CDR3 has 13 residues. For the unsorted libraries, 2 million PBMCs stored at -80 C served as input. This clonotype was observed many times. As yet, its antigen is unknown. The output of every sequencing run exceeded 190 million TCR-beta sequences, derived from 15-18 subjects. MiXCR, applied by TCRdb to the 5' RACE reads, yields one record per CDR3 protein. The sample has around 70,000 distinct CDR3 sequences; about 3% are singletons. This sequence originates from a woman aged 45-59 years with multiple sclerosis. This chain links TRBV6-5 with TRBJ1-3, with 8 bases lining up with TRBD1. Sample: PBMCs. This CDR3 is CASSGTGGNTIYF. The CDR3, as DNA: TGTGCCAGCAGCGGGACAGGAGGAAACACCATATATTTT.